The 28 T cell receptor beta chains listed next were all sequenced from one sample in a study of T cell responses to AZD1222 COVID-19 vaccine. The protocol was immunoSEQ multiplex PCR, while the TCRdb copy is restricted to in-frame clones and leaves out a portion. This table holds 100,000 or so clones, roughly 86% found once. Sequencing was performed on peripheral blood, taken 28 days after the second AZD1222 dose. The receptor source for this set is an adult who received the AZD1222 COVID-19 vaccine.

DNA of the CDR3: TGTGCCAGCAGCTTAGCCCAGCTCGGGGAAAAACTGTTTTTT. Amino acids: CASSLAQLGEKLFF. The rearrangement uses TRBV7-2 and TRBJ1-4; D unresolved. The CDR3 has 14 residues. CDR1 is SGHTA, CDR2 FQGNSA, per germline. Deletions cut 0 bases from V and 8 bases from J, with 10 bases between.

The CDR3 nucleotides are TGTGCCAGCAACCAAGGGCGGGGGCCCCCGGATACGCAGTATTTT. Its translation: CASNQGRGPPDTQYF. V and J are TRBV9 and TRBJ2-3, with a possible D match to TRBD2 (7 bases). The germline gives CDR1 SGDLS, CDR2 YYNGEE. V dropped 6 bases and J dropped 6 bases, with 20 bases sitting between them. The CDR3 loop spans 15 amino acids.

This clone was recorded only once. The chain uses TRBV19 and TRBJ2-3; TRBD1 might be the D (6 bases). V shed 3 bases and J shed 4 bases, with 8 bases lying between them. Germline CDR1 and CDR2: LNHDA and SQIVND (reference sequence). This CDR3 has 13 amino acids. CDR3: CASSISGADTQYF. The DNA of the CDR3 is TGTGCCAGTAGTATCTCAGGGGCAGATACGCAGTATTTT.

The chain has TRBV30 and TRBJ1-6; D is possibly TRBD1 (6 bases). This CDR3 comprises 16 residues. The V gene's germline CDR1 is GTSNPN and CDR2 SVGIG (reference sequence). Trimming removed 7 bases at V and 5 bases at J, with 21 bases between. Here the CDR3 reads CASPRGGLRDNSPLHF. The CDR3 nucleotides are TGTGCCTCCCCAAGGGGGGGGCTGAGGGATAATTCACCCCTCCACTTT.

CDR3 amino acids: CASSLTGVHEQFF. CDR3 DNA: TGTGCCAGCAGTCTGACAGGGGTCCATGAGCAGTTCTTC. The gene calls are TRBV12-3 or TRBV12-4 and TRBJ2-1, with 8 nucleotides matching TRBD1. Germline trimming cut 5 bases from V and 8 bases from J; bases unmatched to any gene: 5. The CDR3 is made up of 13 amino acids.

The J gene is TRBJ1-4, the V gene TRBV5-1; a possible D gene is TRBD1 (5 bases). Germline CDR1 and CDR2: SGHRS and YFSETQ. There are 15 residues in the CDR3. V lost 0 bases and J lost 4, with 10 bases in between. The CDR3 nucleotides are TGCGCCAGCAGCTTGGCGGACACCATTAATGAAAAACTGTTTTTT. Protein: CASSLADTINEKLFF.

The gene calls are TRBV7-2 and TRBJ1-1; D gene ambiguous. This CDR3 has 15 residues. V lost 5 bases, J lost 5 bases, and 18 bases lay in between. From germline, CDR1 is SGHTA and CDR2 FQGNSA. The CDR3 sequence: CASSRRGGVGTEAFF. The CDR3 DNA reads as TGTGCCAGCAGCCGCCGAGGTGGGGTGGGAACTGAAGCTTTCTTT.

This clone was counted only a few times. The rearrangement links TRBV2 to TRBJ1-1, with a possible D match to TRBD1 (6 bases). The CDR3 runs 15 residues. Per germline, CDR1 SNHLY and CDR2 FYNNEI. Trimming took 7 bases from V and 1 from J, leaving 16 bases between them. CDR3 bases: TGTGCCAGCATGCGGGGGGGCTGGGGGAACACTGAAGCTTTCTTT. Protein product: CASMRGGWGNTEAFF.

V gene TRBV19 combines with J gene TRBJ2-5; weak D call: TRBD2 (5 bases). V gave up 6 bases and J gave up 3 bases, with 11 bases separating them. CDR1 is LNHDA and CDR2 is SQIVND in the germline V gene (reference sequence). This CDR3 is 13 amino acids long. The CDR3: CASSAQEEETQYF. The CDR3 region has the DNA TGTGCCAGTAGCGCGCAGGAGGAAGAGACCCAGTACTTC.

Points on this clone: Distinct nucleotide sequences in the sample also encode this CDR3. The CDR3: CASSYVGTEAFF. DNA of the CDR3: TGTGCCAGCAGTTACGTAGGTACTGAAGCTTTCTTT. The chain has TRBV6-5 and TRBJ1-1, with no clear D. V lost 2 bases to trimming and J lost 5 bases, with 6 bases between them. Germline loops: CDR1 MNHEY, CDR2 SVGAGI. The CDR3 runs 12 residues.

V and J are TRBV7-8 and TRBJ2-1; TRBD2 aligns across 8 bases. Trimming at V came to 4 bases and at J to 3 bases, leaving 8 bases not matched to a gene. Germline CDR1 SGHVS, CDR2 FQNEAQ. There are 16 residues in the CDR3. The DNA of the CDR3 is TGTGCCAGCAGCTCGTCTGGCGGGGGGAGCTACAATGAGCAGTTCTTC. This gives the protein CASSSSGGGSYNEQFF.

This clone was counted once. The chain is built from TRBV13 and TRBJ2-3; maybe TRBD1 (6 bases). CDR3 size: 17 residues. Trimming cost V 4 bases and J 0 bases, with 17 bases left between them. CDR1 and CDR2 (germline): PRHDT, FYEKMQ (reference sequence). In DNA, the CDR3 is TGTGCCAGCAGCTCAATACAGGGCACCACTAGCACAGATACGCAGTATTTT. It translates to CASSSIQGTTSTDTQYF.

The J gene is TRBJ1-2, the V gene TRBV3-1 (or the pseudogene TRBV3-2); tentative D call: TRBD1 (6 bases). V was shortened by 1 base and J by 6 bases, with 12 bases between the two germline ends. The CDR3 has 14 amino acids. From germline, CDR1 is LGHDT and CDR2 YNNKEL (reference sequence). CDR3 sequence (DNA): TGTGCCAGCAGCCAAGTCGGAGGGGACAATGGCTACACCTTC. Translated: CASSQVGGDNGYTF.

The chain couples TRBV7-8 to TRBJ2-7; unclear D gene. The germline V and J ends were trimmed by 5 bases and 6 bases, with 14 bases remaining between them. The germline gives CDR1 SGHVS, CDR2 FQNEAQ. The CDR3 has 13 residues. CDR3: CASSPYPVVEQYF. CDR3 DNA: TGTGCCAGCAGCCCTTACCCGGTCGTCGAGCAGTACTTC.

This sequence joins TRBV6-2 or TRBV6-3 and TRBJ2-2, with 10 bases that match TRBD1. Germline lookup yields CDR1 MNHEY and CDR2 SVGEGT. The CDR3 contains 14 residues. V lost 5 bases to trimming and J lost 5 bases; unmatched junction nucleotides: 2. The CDR3 DNA follows: TGTGCCAGCAGTGGGGGACAGGGGACCGGGGAGCTGTTTTTT. This codes for CASSGGQGTGELFF.

The DNA of the CDR3 is TGTGCCAGCAGCCTATTGAACACCGGGGAGCTGTTTTTT. This gives the protein CASSLLNTGELFF. The chain links TRBV3-1 (or the pseudogene TRBV3-2) to TRBJ2-2, with D uncertain. CDR3 size: 13 residues. Germline CDR1 is LGHDT and CDR2 is YNNKEL (reference sequence). With 4 bases removed from V and 1 base from J, the gap between germline ends came to 4 bases.

V gene TRBV5-5 combines with J gene TRBJ2-2, with D possibly TRBD1 on 5 matching bases. The ends were cut back, 2 bases at V and 2 bases at J, with 10 bases in the middle. CDR1 SGHKS and CDR2 YYEKEE come from the germline V gene (reference sequence). The CDR3 runs to 15 residues. The CDR3 coding sequence is TGTGCCAGCAGCTTCAACAGGATCAACACCGGGGAGCTGTTTTTT. Translation gives CASSFNRINTGELFF.

V gene TRBV11-1 combines with J gene TRBJ2-7; D tentatively fits TRBD1 or TRBD2 (5 bases each). The CDR3 spans 15 residues. Trimming pared 5 bases from V and 4 bases from J, leaving 18 bases between. The germline V gene has CDR1 SGHAT and CDR2 FQDESV (reference sequence). As DNA, the CDR3 is TGTGCCAGCAGCCCAGTCCGGGACCTCCGGTACGAGCAGTACTTC. Its protein is CASSPVRDLRYEQYF.

In DNA form, the CDR3 reads TGTGCCAGCAGCCGAATCTTAGGGGGGGAGACCCAGTACTTC. Its protein is CASSRILGGETQYF. The chain has TRBV28 and TRBJ2-5; D possibly uses TRBD1 or TRBD2 (6 bases each). The CDR3 spans 14 residues. V gave up 6 bases and J gave up 5 bases, with 16 bases separating them. The germline V gene has CDR1 MDHEN and CDR2 SYDVKM.

This clone occurred a few times. The rearrangement links TRBV7-9 to TRBJ2-1; weak D call: TRBD2 (6 bases). Germline CDR1 reads SEHNR; CDR2 reads FQNEAQ (reference sequence). This CDR3 comprises 15 residues. V was cut by 4 bases and J by 0 bases, with 10 bases left in between. CDR3 sequence: CASSSSESSYNEQFF. In nucleotides, the CDR3 is TGTGCCAGCAGCTCTAGCGAAAGCTCCTACAATGAGCAGTTCTTC.

A single count supports this clone. J is TRBJ2-7 and V is TRBV24-1; D is unresolved. The CDR3 loop spans 13 amino acids. In germline, CDR1 is KGHDR, CDR2 SFDVKD. V lost 4 bases to trimming and J lost 4 bases, with 10 bases between them. The CDR3 region has the DNA TGTGCCACCAGTGAAGCTTCGCAGTACGAGCAGTACTTC. Translated, it gives CATSEASQYEQYF.

This chain joins TRBV27 and TRBJ1-3; tentatively, D is TRBD1 (5 bases). V gave up 6 bases and J gave up 2 bases, with 17 bases separating them. The V gene's germline CDR1 is MNHEY and CDR2 SMNVEV (reference sequence). The length of the CDR3 is 16 residues. CDR3 residues: CASSRRGGSPGNTIYF. CDR3 nucleotide sequence: TGTGCCAGCAGCCGTCGGGGGGGGAGCCCTGGAAACACCATATATTTT.

CDR3 loop: CASTPGLAGVRETQYF. For the CDR3, the DNA is TGTGCCAGCACCCCAGGTCTAGCGGGAGTTCGGGAGACCCAGTACTTC. The rearrangement joins TRBV28 to TRBJ2-5; 10 bases fit TRBD2. The trim removed 7 bases at V and 5 bases at J, leaving 13 bases unmatched. In germline, CDR1 is MDHEN, CDR2 SYDVKM. The CDR3 extends over 16 amino acids.

The rearrangement uses TRBV19 and TRBJ2-1; D gene uncertain. Germline V lookup: CDR1 LNHDA, CDR2 SQIVND (reference sequence). The length of the CDR3 is 14 residues. Deletions cut 1 base from V and 6 bases from J, with 10 bases between. The CDR3 spells CASSIVKGGNEQFF. CDR3 nucleotide sequence: TGTGCCAGTAGTATAGTGAAGGGCGGCAATGAGCAGTTCTTC.

CDR3 sequence (DNA): TGTGCCTGGAGGAGGGGGGGAGTTGGCAGCAATCAGCCCCAGCATTTT. It is translated as CAWRRGGVGSNQPQHF. The chain has TRBV30 and TRBJ1-5; TRBD1 is a possible D gene (6 bases). CDR1 and CDR2 from the germline V gene are GTSNPN and SVGIG (reference sequence). Trimming removed 3 bases from V and 1 base from J, with 16 bases in between. The CDR3 runs to 16 residues.

The V call is TRBV6-5, the J call TRBJ1-2; TRBD1 matches 9 bases. The junction had 10 bases not matched to a gene; V was cut back by 6 bases and J by 8 bases. The germline V gene has CDR1 MNHEY and CDR2 SVGAGI. This CDR3 is built from 14 residues. The DNA for the CDR3 is TGTGCCAGCAGGGACGGGACAGGGAGGCGAGGCTACACCTTC. Amino acids: CASRDGTGRRGYTF.

CDR3 region: CASSPAGGLYGYTF. The CDR3 coding sequence is TGTGCCAGCAGCCCGGCCGGGGGCCTATACGGCTACACCTTC. The genes are TRBV28 and TRBJ1-2; D is possibly TRBD1 (6 bases). This CDR3 has 14 amino acids. Trimming removed 6 bases from V and 8 bases from J, with 19 bases in between. CDR1 MDHEN and CDR2 SYDVKM come from the germline V gene.

The chain uses TRBV6-5 and TRBJ1-5; D remains ambiguous. In germline, CDR1 is MNHEY, CDR2 SVGAGI. Trimming pared 6 bases from V and 7 bases from J, leaving 7 bases between. This CDR3 has 11 residues. DNA for the CDR3: TGTGCCAGCAGCAGTGGGCAGCCCCAGCATTTT. This translates into CASSSGQPQHF.